This T cell receptor beta chain was sequenced during a study of blood T cell repertoires in COVID-19. Overall study: There were acute and convalescent COVID-19 samples, and they came from the United States, Italy and Spain. In each case, the material was cDNA or gDNA derived from T cells, B-cell-depleted T cells, or PBMCs.

V lost 8 bases to trimming and J lost 6 bases, with 22 bases between them. CDR3 size: 15 residues. Germline values: CDR1 MNHEY, CDR2 SVGAGI. Per the authors' pipeline: Reference gene primer amplification yielded estimated nucleated cell counts. The method was immunoSEQ multiplex PCR; TCRdb's version includes in-frame clones alone and lacks a portion of them. D and trimming come from the DNA, and the V and J calls and clone size come from that table. Here the sample spans some 140,000 clones, 65% to 80% being singletons. The chain recombines TRBV6-5 with TRBJ1-2; D is undetermined. Sequencing used peripheral blood. The source of this sequence is a man in his 60s with acute or convalescent COVID-19. The CDR3 DNA reads TGTGCCAGCTGCTTAGCCGGGTTATTTTCGGATGGCTACACCTTC. It translates to CASCLAGLFSDGYTF.